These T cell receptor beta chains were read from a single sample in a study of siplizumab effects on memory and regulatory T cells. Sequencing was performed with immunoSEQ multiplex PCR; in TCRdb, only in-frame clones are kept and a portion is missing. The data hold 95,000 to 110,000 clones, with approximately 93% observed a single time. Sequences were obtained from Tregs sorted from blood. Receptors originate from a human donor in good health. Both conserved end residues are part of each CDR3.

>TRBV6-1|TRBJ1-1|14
CASARSGNSGEAFF
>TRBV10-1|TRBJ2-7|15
CASSPREGTSDEQYF
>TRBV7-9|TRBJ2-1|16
CASSHPLAGGGNEQFF
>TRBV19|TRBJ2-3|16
CASSPWTAASTDTQYF
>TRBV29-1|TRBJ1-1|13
CSVVQTGYGEAFF
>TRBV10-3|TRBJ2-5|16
CAISETWVAGRETQYF
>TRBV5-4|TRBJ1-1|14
CASSHSGGSTEAFF
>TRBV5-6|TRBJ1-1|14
CASSLTGANTEAFF
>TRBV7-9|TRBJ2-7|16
CASSSGGTSGIYEQYF
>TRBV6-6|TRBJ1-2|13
CASRTGGGYGYTF